The sequence of this TCR beta chain was determined in a study of memory CD4+ T cells and cytomegalovirus serostatus. The sort gate was single viable CD3+CD4+CD8-CD45RO+ cells for memory CD4+ T cells. CMV serostatus came from serum IgG against pp150, pp28, p38, p52. Profiling relied on immunoSEQ multiplex PCR, and the TCRdb table lists in-frame clones only, not all of them. The sample holds some 58,000 clones; approximately 71% are singletons and the top ten take 0.88%. CDR3 size: 17 residues. Per germline, CDR1 SGHNT and CDR2 YYREEE (reference sequence). V was pared by 0 bases and J by 6 bases, with 16 bases between.

The chain is built from TRBV5-4 and TRBJ1-6; tentative D call: TRBD1 (5 bases). The clonotype originates from an adult in good health and CMV-seronegative. What was sequenced was memory CD4+ T cells from blood. Written as DNA, the CDR3 is TGTGCCAGCAGCTTGGGCCGGGATAACAGGATTAATTCACCCCTCCACTTT. Its protein product is CASSLGRDNRINSPLHF.